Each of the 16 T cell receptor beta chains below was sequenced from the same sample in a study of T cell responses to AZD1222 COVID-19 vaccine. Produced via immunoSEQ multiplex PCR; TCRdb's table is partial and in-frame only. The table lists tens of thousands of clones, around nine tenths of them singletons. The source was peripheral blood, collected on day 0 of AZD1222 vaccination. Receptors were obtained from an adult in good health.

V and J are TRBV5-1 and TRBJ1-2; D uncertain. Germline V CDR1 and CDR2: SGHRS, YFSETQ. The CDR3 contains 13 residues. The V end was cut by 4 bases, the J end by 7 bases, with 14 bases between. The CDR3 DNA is TGCGCCAGCAGCACCGAGGCGGCCTCTGGCTACACCTTC. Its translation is CASSTEAASGYTF.

DNA of the CDR3: TGTGCCAGCAGTGCCGGGACAGGGGGCCGCAGCAATCAGCCCCAGCATTTT. Its translation is CASSAGTGGRSNQPQHF. The genes are TRBV6-1 and TRBJ1-5, with 12 bases that match TRBD1. Germline CDR1 is MNHNS and CDR2 is SASEGT. J lost 1 base, V lost 4 bases, and 5 bases had no gene match. The CDR3 has 17 amino acids.

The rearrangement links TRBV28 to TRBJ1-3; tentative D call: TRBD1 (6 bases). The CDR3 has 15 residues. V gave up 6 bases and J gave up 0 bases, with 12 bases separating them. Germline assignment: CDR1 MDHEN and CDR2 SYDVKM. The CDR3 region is CASSPDRHSGNTIYF. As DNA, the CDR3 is TGTGCCAGCAGCCCCGACAGGCACTCTGGAAACACCATATATTTT.

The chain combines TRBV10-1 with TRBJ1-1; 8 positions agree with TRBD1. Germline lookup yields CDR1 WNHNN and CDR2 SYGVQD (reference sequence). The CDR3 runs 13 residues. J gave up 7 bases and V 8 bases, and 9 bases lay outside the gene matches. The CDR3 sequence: CASSQGARGEAFF. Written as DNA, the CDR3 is TGCGCCAGCTCCCAGGGGGCGAGGGGTGAAGCTTTCTTT.

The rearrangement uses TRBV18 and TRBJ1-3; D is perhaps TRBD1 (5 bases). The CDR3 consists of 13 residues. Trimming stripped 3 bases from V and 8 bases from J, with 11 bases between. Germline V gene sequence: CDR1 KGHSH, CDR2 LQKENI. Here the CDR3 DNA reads TGTGCCAGCTCACCCCCAGGGACGTACACCATATATTTT. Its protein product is CASSPPGTYTIYF.

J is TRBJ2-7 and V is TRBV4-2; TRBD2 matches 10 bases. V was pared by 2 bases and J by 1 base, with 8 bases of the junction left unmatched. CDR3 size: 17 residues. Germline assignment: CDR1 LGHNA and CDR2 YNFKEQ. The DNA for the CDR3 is TGTGCCAGCAGCCAATCTTTTGCAGCGGGAGGGTCCTACGAGCAGTACTTC. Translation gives CASSQSFAAGGSYEQYF.

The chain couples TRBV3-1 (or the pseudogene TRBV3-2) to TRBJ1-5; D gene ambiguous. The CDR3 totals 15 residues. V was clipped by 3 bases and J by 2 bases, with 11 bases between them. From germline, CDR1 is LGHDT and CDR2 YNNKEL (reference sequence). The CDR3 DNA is TGTGCCAGCAGCCAGGGAACAATGGGCAATCAGCCCCAGCATTTT. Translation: CASSQGTMGNQPQHF.

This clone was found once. The CDR3 nucleotides are TGTGCCAGCAGCATACGGCCGGGACCGCCGCGGAATGCCTGCGTGGGAAATACGCAGTATTTT. Its protein is CASSIRPGPPRNACVGNTQYF. This chain joins TRBV12-1 and TRBJ2-3. TRBV12-1 is listed as a pseudogene. The CDR3 covers 21 residues.

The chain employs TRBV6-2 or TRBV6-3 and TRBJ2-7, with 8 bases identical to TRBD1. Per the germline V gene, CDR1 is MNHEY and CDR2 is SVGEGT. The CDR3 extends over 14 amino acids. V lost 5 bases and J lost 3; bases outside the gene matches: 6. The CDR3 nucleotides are TGTGCCAGCAGTGGCAGGGGGCGCCGCTACGAGCAGTACGTC. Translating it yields CASSGRGRRYEQYV.

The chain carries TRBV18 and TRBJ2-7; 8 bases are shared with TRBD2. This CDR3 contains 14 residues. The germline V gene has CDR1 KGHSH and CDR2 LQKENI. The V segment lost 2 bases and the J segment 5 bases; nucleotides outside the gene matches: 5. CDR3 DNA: TGTGCCAGCTCACCAAGCGGGAGAATAGACGAGCAGTACTTC. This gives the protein CASSPSGRIDEQYF.

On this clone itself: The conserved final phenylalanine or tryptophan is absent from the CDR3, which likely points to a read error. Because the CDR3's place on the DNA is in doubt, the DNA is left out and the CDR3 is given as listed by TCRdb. The CDR3 is CASSPGTGQYQL. The rearrangement uses TRBV12-3 or TRBV12-4 and TRBJ1-2; TRBD1 was called by the table and not checked on the DNA. Termini included, the CDR3 measures 12 amino acids.

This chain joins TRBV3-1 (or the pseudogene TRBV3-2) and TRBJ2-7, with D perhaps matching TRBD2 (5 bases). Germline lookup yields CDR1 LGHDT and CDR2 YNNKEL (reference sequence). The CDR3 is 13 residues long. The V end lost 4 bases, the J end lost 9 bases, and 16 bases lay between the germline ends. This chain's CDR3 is CASSRYGEKGQYV. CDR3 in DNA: TGTGCCAGCAGCCGTTACGGGGAAAAGGGGCAGTACGTC.

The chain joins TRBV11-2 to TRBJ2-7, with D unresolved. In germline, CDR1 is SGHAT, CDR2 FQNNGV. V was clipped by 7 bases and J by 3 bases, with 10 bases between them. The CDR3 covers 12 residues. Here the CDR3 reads CASTSTFYEQYF. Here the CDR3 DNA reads TGTGCCAGCACCTCGACATTCTACGAGCAGTACTTC.

In nucleotides, the CDR3 is TGTGCCAGCAGCTTGGCGTACAATGAGCAGTTCTTC. Translated: CASSLAYNEQFF. The gene calls are TRBV5-8 and TRBJ2-1; no reliable D call. V lost 0 bases to trimming and J lost 4 bases, with 2 bases between them. Germline assignment: CDR1 SGHTS and CDR2 YDEGEE. This CDR3 has 12 residues. The whole variable domain, filled in from reference TRBV5-8 and TRBJ2-1, reads EAGVTQSPTHLIKTRGQQATLRCSPISGHTSVYWYQQALGLGLQFLLWYDEGEERNRGNFPPRFSGRQFPNYSSELNVNALELEDSALYLCASSLAYNEQFFGPGTRLTVL.

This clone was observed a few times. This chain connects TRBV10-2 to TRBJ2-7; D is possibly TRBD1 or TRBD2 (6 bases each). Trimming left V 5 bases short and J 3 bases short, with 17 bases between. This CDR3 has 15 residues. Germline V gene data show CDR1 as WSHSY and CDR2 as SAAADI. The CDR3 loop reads CASSSHAGGGYEQYF. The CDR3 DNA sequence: TGCGCCAGCAGTTCCCATGCCGGAGGGGGCTACGAGCAGTACTTC.

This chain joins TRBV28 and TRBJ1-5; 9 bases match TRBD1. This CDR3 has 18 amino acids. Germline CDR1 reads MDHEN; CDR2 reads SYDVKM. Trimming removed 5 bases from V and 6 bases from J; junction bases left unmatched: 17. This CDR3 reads CASSPPGQGTLIRQPQHF. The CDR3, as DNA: TGTGCCAGCAGTCCCCCGGGACAGGGCACCCTCATACGTCAGCCCCAGCATTTT.